A single sample gave rise to the 17 T cell receptor beta chains below, sequenced in a study of regulatory T cells in long-lasting Graves disease. TCR beta libraries were built with iRepertoire HTBI primers and Arm-PCR of CDR3 regions. TCRdb redid the calling of the multiplex PCR reads with MiXCR, one entry per CDR3 protein. Found here are about 220,000 distinct CDR3 sequences, roughly 19% of them singletons; the top ten hold around 11%. Noted time point: newly diagnosed GD, antithyroid drugs for less than 3 months. PBMC-extracted RNA yielded the TCR library. This sample was shared with a second study, whose subject was T cells in Graves' hyperthyroidism and ophthalmopathy.

Sequences were derived from peripheral blood mononuclear cells (PBMCs), sampled at new diagnosis, from a patient treated with antithyroid drugs. Receptors were obtained from a woman under 40 with Graves disease.

This clonotype was counted at least ten times. The rearrangement links TRBV30 to TRBJ2-7, with D hard to call. Germline values: CDR1 GTSNPN, CDR2 SVGIG (reference sequence). There are 14 residues in the CDR3. Trimming stripped 8 bases from V and 2 bases from J, with 19 bases between. The CDR3 spells CAAAYGDGPYEQYF. CDR3 nucleotides: TGTGCCGCTGCCTACGGAGACGGGCCCTACGAGCAGTACTTC.

This clonotype was observed at least ten times. The rearrangement joins TRBV5-1 to TRBJ2-2; D is unclear. This CDR3 is built from 13 residues. With 3 bases removed from V and 8 bases from J, the gap between germline ends came to 11 bases. From germline, CDR1 is SGHRS and CDR2 YFSETQ. CDR3 bases: TGCGCCAGCAGCTCACCTAGACGAGGGGAGCTGTTTTTT. Translation gives CASSSPRRGELFF.

This clonotype was found many times. This rearrangement joins TRBV28 to TRBJ2-5, with D perhaps TRBD2 (6 bases). The V gene lost 5 bases and the J gene lost 5 bases, with 15 bases spanning the gap. Germline V gives CDR1 MDHEN, CDR2 SYDVKM. The CDR3 extends over 14 amino acids. The CDR3 nucleotides read TGTGCCAGCAGTAACCCGGGACTCGGGGAGACCCAGTACTTC. Amino acid sequence: CASSNPGLGETQYF.

This clonotype was detected many times. V is TRBV7-9 and J is TRBJ1-6; tentatively, D is TRBD1 (6 bases). V was trimmed by 8 bases and J by 7 bases, leaving 15 bases between them. CDR3 length: 14 residues. Germline V gene lookup returns CDR1 SEHNR and CDR2 FQNEAQ (reference sequence). The CDR3 is CASGGGRGNSPLHF. The CDR3 bases are TGTGCCAGCGGCGGAGGCAGGGGCAATTCACCCCTCCACTTT.

Many counts were recorded for this clonotype. The rearrangement links TRBV10-3 to TRBJ2-1; 13 bases map to TRBD2. The V gene end was trimmed by 3 bases and the J gene end by 5 bases; junction bases not matched to a gene: 4. CDR1 is ENHRY and CDR2 is SYGVKD in the germline V gene. The CDR3 runs 16 residues. CDR3 sequence reads: CAISDPGLAGDNEQFF. CDR3 sequence (DNA): TGTGCCATCAGTGATCCCGGACTAGCGGGGGACAATGAGCAGTTCTTC.

On this clonotype: Given a much more abundant clone one base away, this may be a read error. The gene calls are TRBV5-6 and TRBJ1-1, with 8 bases that match TRBD1. Germline V gives CDR1 SGHDT, CDR2 YYEEEE. This CDR3 is 13 amino acids long. J lost 7 bases, V lost 4 bases, and 6 bases had no gene match. DNA for the CDR3: TGTGCCAGCAGCACCGGACAGGGAGATGAAGCTTTCTTT. It translates to CASSTGQGDEAFF.

This clonotype came up many times. This chain's CDR3 is CASSRDPPLSPLHF. DNA for the CDR3: TGTGCCAGCAGCCGGGACCCCCCTTTGTCACCCCTCCACTTT. The genes are TRBV7-3 and TRBJ1-6; maybe TRBD1 (5 bases). The ends were cut back, 5 bases at V and 10 bases at J, with 15 bases in the middle. This CDR3 spans 14 amino acids. Germline CDR1 reads SGHTA; CDR2 reads FQGTGA.

This clonotype was counted at least ten times. The chain carries TRBV28 and TRBJ2-1, with a tentative D call TRBD1 (6 bases). Trimming took off 6 bases at V and 4 bases at J, with 16 bases between the two ends. The CDR3 contains 15 residues. Germline values: CDR1 MDHEN, CDR2 SYDVKM. The CDR3 sequence: CASSRRGARYNEQFF. The DNA of the CDR3 is TGTGCCAGCAGCCGCAGGGGAGCAAGGTACAATGAGCAGTTCTTC. Full variable domain (rest looked up from reference TRBV28 and TRBJ2-1): DVKVTQSSRYLVKRTGEKVFLECVQDMDHENMFWYRQDPGLGLRLIYFSYDVKMKEKGDIPEGYSVSREKKERFSLILESASTNQTSMYLCASSRRGARYNEQFFGPGTRLTVL.

This clonotype was counted ten times or more. This sequence joins TRBV29-1 and TRBJ1-2; D remains ambiguous. The CDR3 contains 14 residues. Germline assignment: CDR1 SQVTM and CDR2 ANQGSEA. V lost 1 base, J lost 3 bases, and 12 bases lay in between. The CDR3 DNA is TGCAGCGTTGAAGGCCCCCCCGGGGACTATGGCTACACCTTC. Its protein product is CSVEGPPGDYGYTF. The variable domain in full, completed from reference TRBV29-1 and TRBJ1-2, reads SAVISQKPSRDICQRGTSLTIQCQVDSQVTMMFWYRQQPGQSLTLIATANQGSEATYESGFVIDKFPISRPNLTFSTLTVSNMSPEDSSIYLCSVEGPPGDYGYTFGSGTRLTVV.

This clonotype was counted ten times or more. V gene TRBV5-1 combines with J gene TRBJ2-7; 7 bases map to TRBD1. CDR1 SGHRS and CDR2 YFSETQ come from the germline V gene. This CDR3 contains 14 residues. The V segment lost 3 bases and the J segment 3 bases; nucleotides outside the gene matches: 6. CDR3 amino acids: CASSSSGQFYEQYF. CDR3 coding DNA: TGCGCCAGCAGCTCCTCGGGACAGTTCTACGAGCAGTACTTC.

In this sample, this clonotype turned up many times. J is TRBJ2-7 and V is TRBV20-1; the D gene is possibly TRBD2 (7 bases). Trimming pared 0 bases from V and 4 bases from J, leaving 16 bases between. This CDR3 region has 15 residues. Germline CDR1 and CDR2: DFQATT and SNEGSKA (reference sequence). The CDR3 protein is CSARDHAGGRYEQYF. As DNA, the CDR3 is TGCAGTGCTAGAGATCACGCCGGGGGGCGATACGAGCAGTACTTC.

The J gene is TRBJ2-2, the V gene TRBV2; D might be TRBD1 or TRBD2, each matching 5 bases. V was cut by 6 bases and J by 6 bases, with 11 bases left in between. The germline V gene has CDR1 SNHLY and CDR2 FYNNEI. This CDR3 region has 13 residues. Written as DNA, the CDR3 is TGTGCCAGCAGCTCGGGACGCCCCGGGGAGCTGTTTTTT. Translation: CASSSGRPGELFF.

The V and J genes are TRBV24-1 and TRBJ2-1; D gene uncertain. Germline V gives CDR1 KGHDR, CDR2 SFDVKD. This CDR3 is built from 13 residues. V shed 9 bases and J shed 5 bases, with 13 bases lying between them. CDR3 nucleotide sequence: TGTGCCACCTCTTCAGCGAGAAACAATGAGCAGTTCTTC. Amino acid sequence: CATSSARNNEQFF.

This clonotype was counted ten times or more. The genes are TRBV27 and TRBJ1-6; D call uncertain. Germline V lookup: CDR1 MNHEY, CDR2 SMNVEV (reference sequence). Trimming removed 5 bases from V and 0 bases from J, with 11 bases in between. The CDR3 is made up of 16 amino acids. CDR3 protein: CASSPFHSSYNSPLHF. The CDR3 region has the DNA TGTGCCAGCAGTCCGTTTCACAGCTCCTATAATTCACCCCTCCACTTT.

The table lists this clonotype with a count of one. The J gene is TRBJ1-2, the V gene TRBV28; no clear D. Germline-derived CDR1 and CDR2 are MDHEN and SYDVKM. This CDR3 has 12 amino acids. V lost 6 bases and J 2 bases, leaving 7 bases between the germline ends. CDR3 in amino acids: CASRVWNYGYTF. As DNA, the CDR3 is TGTGCCAGCAGGGTGTGGAACTATGGCTACACCTTC.

This clonotype was seen repeatedly, ten times or more. The chain is built from TRBV12-3 or TRBV12-4 and TRBJ2-5; no definite D call. This CDR3 contains 15 residues. Trimming removed 1 base from V and 2 bases from J, with 11 bases in between. The CDR3, as DNA: TGTGCCAGCAGTTTAGTTGCAGGACGGCAAGAGACCCAGTACTTC. Encoded protein: CASSLVAGRQETQYF.

This clonotype was seen ten or more times. The chain recombines TRBV6-2 or TRBV6-3 with TRBJ1-5, with D perhaps TRBD1 (6 bases). V lost 5 bases to trimming and J lost 11 bases, with 25 bases between them. Germline V gene data show CDR1 as MNHEY and CDR2 as SVGEGT. The CDR3 is made up of 16 amino acids. The CDR3 DNA reads as TGTGCCAGCAGTGAAGGGGGGGGGTCGGTGGGTGCAGCCCAGCATTTT. Translated: CASSEGGGSVGAAQHF.